This T cell receptor beta chain emerged from a study of T cell changes during pregnancy in multiple sclerosis. Germline CDR1 reads LGHNA; CDR2 reads YSLEER. This CDR3 region has 15 residues. V lost 0 bases and J lost 3, with 11 bases in between. Method: immunoSEQ multiplex PCR; TCRdb's copy keeps in-frame clones and lacks some. The table includes 77,000 or so clones, 85% to 95% detected once. This sample comprised peripheral blood, obtained in the second trimester of pregnancy. This TCR was sampled from a female donor in good health, enrolled as a control in a pregnancy study. The chain uses TRBV4-3 and TRBJ1-1; unclear D gene. The CDR3 reads CASSQERRVDTEAFF. The CDR3 nucleotides are TGCGCCAGCAGCCAAGAGAGACGGGTGGACACTGAAGCTTTCTTT.